The source of this T cell receptor beta chain is a study of shared T cell receptors in the human thymus. TCRdb keeps only in-frame clones here, not all; method: immunoSEQ multiplex PCR. The profile covers about 660,000 clones, with approximately 88% appearing a single time and over 0.008% taken by the ten largest. The CDR3 consists of 14 residues. CDR1 LNHDA and CDR2 SQIVND come from the germline V gene (reference sequence). After removal of 6 bases from V and 5 bases from J, the junction contained 10 bases not matched to a gene. The sample was also linked to a second study, of human thymus T cells.

Specimen: thymocytes. V usage is TRBV19 and J usage is TRBJ2-7; 7 bases fit TRBD1. The TCR sequence derives from a boy less than two years old with a congenital heart defect. CDR3 in amino acids: CASSPRGSKDEQYF. CDR3 DNA: TGTGCCAGTAGCCCCAGGGGGTCTAAGGACGAGCAGTACTTC.